These 23 T cell receptor beta chains share one sample of origin, sequenced in a study of blood T cell repertoires in COVID-19. Here immunoSEQ multiplex PCR was the method, and the copy in TCRdb shows in-frame clones only, minus some. In the table there are under 110,000 clones, about 85% of which are singletons. Sequenced input: peripheral blood. Every receptor here comes from a woman between 70 and 85 years old with active or convalescent COVID-19.

CDR3: CASSPPSTGIRGGEAFF. In DNA, the CDR3 is TGTGCCAGCTCACCACCTTCCACCGGGATCCGAGGGGGTGAAGCTTTCTTT. V gene TRBV18 combines with J gene TRBJ1-1; D possibly corresponds to TRBD1 (6 bases). This CDR3 comprises 17 residues. V gave up 0 bases and J gave up 7 bases, with 21 bases separating them. Germline CDR1 and CDR2: KGHSH and LQKENI.

The chain carries TRBV4-1 and TRBJ2-3; no firm D call. The CDR3 sequence is 14 residues long. The germline V gene encodes CDR1 MGHRA and CDR2 YSYEKL. Trimming pared 2 bases from V and 1 base from J, leaving 7 bases between. The CDR3 DNA sequence: TGCGCCAGCAGCCAATTGCTAGGCACAGATACGCAGTATTTT. It specifies CASSQLLGTDTQYF.

The chain recombines TRBV7-2 with TRBJ2-3, with a weak D call TRBD2 (6 bases). Germline V gene data show CDR1 as SGHTA and CDR2 as FQGNSA. V gave up 5 bases and J gave up 0 bases, with 9 bases separating them. CDR3 length: 14 residues. In nucleotides, the CDR3 is TGTGCCAGCAGCCCGGGACTCAGCACAGATACGCAGTATTTT. This gives the protein CASSPGLSTDTQYF.

In DNA form, the CDR3 reads TGTGCCACCCAGAAGACAGGGGGAAGCTATGGCTACACCTTC. Its translation: CATQKTGGSYGYTF. The chain carries TRBV24-1 and TRBJ1-2; 9 nucleotides match TRBD1. This CDR3 is 14 amino acids long. The trim removed 9 bases at V and 4 bases at J, leaving 8 bases unmatched. The germline gives CDR1 KGHDR, CDR2 SFDVKD.

This chain joins TRBV28 and TRBJ1-2, with 7 nucleotides matching TRBD1. Looked up from germline, CDR1 is MDHEN and CDR2 is SYDVKM. The CDR3 totals 14 residues. The V segment lost 6 bases and the J segment 1 base; nucleotides outside the gene matches: 5. Here the CDR3 reads CASRLGQVNYGYTF. CDR3 DNA sequence: TGTGCCAGCAGACTAGGACAGGTTAACTATGGCTACACCTTC.

This clone was counted ten times or more. The V call is TRBV28, the J call TRBJ1-5, with D perhaps TRBD1 (6 bases). In germline, CDR1 is MDHEN, CDR2 SYDVKM. The V end lost 7 bases, the J end lost 5 bases, and 24 bases lay between the germline ends. The CDR3 loop spans 17 amino acids. This CDR3 reads CASTAPNRVRSYQPQHF. The CDR3 region has the DNA TGTGCCAGCACGGCTCCCAACAGGGTGAGGTCTTATCAGCCCCAGCATTTT.

The rearrangement joins TRBV3-1 (or the pseudogene TRBV3-2) to TRBJ2-4; D is perhaps TRBD2 (6 bases). This CDR3 has 14 residues. V was trimmed by 3 bases and J by 7 bases, leaving 13 bases between them. Germline V gene sequence: CDR1 LGHDT, CDR2 YNNKEL (reference sequence). For the CDR3, the DNA is TGTGCCAGCAGCCAGACCTGGGGGAGGAACATTCAGTACTTC. It is translated as CASSQTWGRNIQYF.

This clone was recorded only once. The V and J genes are TRBV18 and TRBJ2-7; weak D call: TRBD1 (5 bases). The V end was cut by 0 bases, the J end by 6 bases, with 18 bases between. Germline-derived CDR1 and CDR2 are KGHSH and LQKENI. This CDR3 comprises 16 residues. CDR3 loop: CASSPPEGAQVGEQYF. DNA of the CDR3: TGTGCCAGCTCACCACCGGAAGGGGCGCAGGTGGGCGAGCAGTACTTC.

This chain links TRBV7-9 with TRBJ2-5, with 7 bases aligning to TRBD2. Looked up from germline, CDR1 is SEHNR and CDR2 is FQNEAQ (reference sequence). The CDR3 runs to 13 residues. After removal of 10 bases from V and 5 bases from J, the junction contained 10 bases not matched to a gene. CDR3 sequence: CATVERRGETQYF. CDR3 in DNA: TGTGCCACAGTCGAGAGGCGGGGGGAGACCCAGTACTTC. Complete variable domain (other parts from reference TRBV7-9 and TRBJ2-5): DTGVSQNPRHKITKRGQNVTFRCDPISEHNRLYWYRQTLGQGPEFLTYFQNEAQLEKSRLLSDRFSAERPKGSFSTLEIQRTEQGDSAMYLCATVERRGETQYFGPGTRLLVL.

V gene TRBV27 combines with J gene TRBJ1-2, with unresolved D. CDR3 length: 13 amino acids. Per the germline V gene, CDR1 is MNHEY and CDR2 is SMNVEV (reference sequence). Trimming pared 3 bases from V and 5 bases from J, leaving 10 bases between. This chain's CDR3 is CASSFRSPYGYTF. CDR3 nucleotides: TGTGCCAGCAGTTTCCGGAGCCCGTATGGCTACACCTTC.

The chain couples TRBV28 to TRBJ1-6; perhaps TRBD1 as D (6 bases). The germline V gene encodes CDR1 MDHEN and CDR2 SYDVKM. Trimming pared 6 bases from V and 7 bases from J, leaving 16 bases between. This CDR3 is 15 amino acids long. The CDR3 bases are TGTGCCAGCAGCCGTCCTGGGACATACAATTCACCCCTCCACTTT. Its protein is CASSRPGTYNSPLHF.

This rearrangement joins TRBV9 to TRBJ2-2, with 11 bases that match TRBD1. J gave up 4 bases and V 2 bases, and 1 base lay outside the gene matches. There are 15 residues in the CDR3. Germline CDR1 SGDLS, CDR2 YYNGEE. CDR3 DNA sequence: TGTGCCAGCAGCGTGGACAGGGGGCTCACCGGGGAGCTGTTTTTT. As protein: CASSVDRGLTGELFF. Filled out from reference TRBV9 and TRBJ2-2, the complete variable domain reads DSGVTQTPKHLITATGQRVTLRCSPRSGDLSVYWYQQSLDQGLQFLIQYYNGEERAKGNILERFSAQQFPDLHSELNLSSLELGDSALYFCASSVDRGLTGELFFGEGSRLTVL.

The chain carries TRBV7-8 and TRBJ1-6; TRBD1 agrees at 8 bases. The CDR3 has 14 residues. Germline CDR1 is SGHVS and CDR2 is FQNEAQ. The V segment lost 6 bases and the J segment 10 bases; nucleotides outside the gene matches: 8. CDR3 in DNA: TGTGCCAGCAGGGGAGAGACAGGGGAGTCACCCCTCCACTTT. Translating gives CASRGETGESPLHF. The whole variable domain, remainder taken from reference TRBV7-8 and TRBJ1-6, is GAGVSQSPRYKVAKRGQDVALRCDPISGHVSLFWYQQALGQGPEFLTYFQNEAQLDKSGLPSDRFFAERPEGSVSTLKIQRTQQEDSAVYLCASRGETGESPLHFGNGTRLTVT.

The CDR3 sequence: CASSVEGAHTEAFF. In DNA, the CDR3 is TGCGCCAGCAGCGTTGAGGGCGCACACACTGAAGCTTTCTTT. The genes are TRBV5-1 and TRBJ1-1; D is unresolved. The V end lost 4 bases, the J end lost 3 bases, and 13 bases lay between the germline ends. The length of the CDR3 is 14 residues. Germline V gene sequence: CDR1 SGHRS, CDR2 YFSETQ.

This chain links TRBV6-1 with TRBJ2-7; TRBD1 aligns across 12 bases. V gave up 4 bases and J gave up 0 bases; unmatched junction bases: 10. The CDR3 totals 18 residues. Germline-derived CDR1 and CDR2 are MNHNS and SASEGT. CDR3 nucleotide sequence: TGTGCCAGCAGTGTTGGGACAGGGGGCGCGGGGAGCTCCTACGAGCAGTACTTC. Translating it yields CASSVGTGGAGSSYEQYF.

This clone was seen only a few times. The chain combines TRBV28 with TRBJ1-2; D might be TRBD1 (5 bases). Germline V gene sequence: CDR1 MDHEN, CDR2 SYDVKM. The length of the CDR3 is 12 residues. The V end was cut by 3 bases, the J end by 5 bases, with 7 bases between. CDR3 sequence (DNA): TGTGCCAGCAGTTTGTCAGGGTATGGCTACACCTTC. Translation: CASSLSGYGYTF.

This clone appeared a single time. The chain carries TRBV2 and TRBJ1-5, with D perhaps TRBD1 (6 bases). V lost 7 bases to trimming and J lost 5 bases, with 18 bases between them. Germline V gene sequence: CDR1 SNHLY, CDR2 FYNNEI. This CDR3 has 15 amino acids. Here the CDR3 reads CASKGDTLLDQPQHF. The CDR3 DNA reads as TGTGCCAGCAAGGGGGACACCCTTTTGGATCAGCCCCAGCATTTT.

The chain employs TRBV30 and TRBJ2-5; maybe TRBD2 (5 bases). V gave up 0 bases and J gave up 1 base, with 12 bases separating them. The CDR3 consists of 15 residues. Germline assignment: CDR1 GTSNPN and CDR2 SVGIG (reference sequence). The CDR3, as DNA: TGTGCCTGGAGTGTACGGTTGCGGGCCCAAGAGACCCAGTACTTC. This translates into CAWSVRLRAQETQYF. Full variable domain (rest looked up from reference TRBV30 and TRBJ2-5): SQTIHQWPATLVQPVGSPLSLECTVEGTSNPNLYWYRQAAGRGLQLLFYSVGIGQISSEVPQNLSASRPQDRQFILSSKKLLLSDSGFYLCAWSVRLRAQETQYFGPGTRLLVL.

J is TRBJ2-1 and V is TRBV27; 12 bases fit TRBD2. V shed 2 bases, J shed 9 bases, and the junction held 8 bases outside the gene matches. CDR3 length: 16 amino acids. From germline, CDR1 is MNHEY and CDR2 SMNVEV (reference sequence). CDR3 sequence reads: CASSLQMTSGSREQFF. CDR3 sequence (DNA): TGTGCCAGCAGTTTACAAATGACTAGCGGGAGTCGTGAGCAGTTCTTC.

The V and J genes are TRBV3-1 (or the pseudogene TRBV3-2) and TRBJ1-1; D ambiguous. This CDR3 is built from 12 residues. Per germline, CDR1 LGHDT and CDR2 YNNKEL (reference sequence). Deletions cut 1 base from V and 6 bases from J, with 6 bases between. The CDR3 spells CASSQGLAEAFF. The CDR3 DNA is TGTGCCAGCAGCCAAGGGTTAGCTGAAGCTTTCTTT.

The V gene is TRBV6-8, the J gene TRBJ1-4, with D perhaps TRBD1 (6 bases). Trimming pared 6 bases from V and 7 bases from J, leaving 15 bases between. CDR3 length: 14 residues. The germline gives CDR1 MNHGY, CDR2 SAAAGT. The CDR3 loop reads CASRRRDNGEKLFF. The CDR3 DNA reads as TGTGCCAGCAGACGCCGGGACAACGGTGAAAAACTGTTTTTT.

The CDR3 region is CASSDGTSGDFWNTGELFF. The CDR3 DNA follows: TGCGCCAGCAGCGATGGGACTAGCGGGGACTTTTGGAACACCGGGGAGCTGTTTTTT. The rearrangement joins TRBV10-1 to TRBJ2-2; 13 bases line up with TRBD2. The germline V gene encodes CDR1 WNHNN and CDR2 SYGVQD (reference sequence). The CDR3 has 19 amino acids. V gave up 6 bases and J gave up 1 base; unmatched junction bases: 11.

The rearrangement joins TRBV3-1 (or the pseudogene TRBV3-2) to TRBJ1-6; tentatively, D is TRBD1 (5 bases). Trimming pared 6 bases from V and 2 bases from J, leaving 14 bases between. Germline CDR1 and CDR2: LGHDT and YNNKEL (reference sequence). This CDR3 has 16 amino acids. For the CDR3, the DNA is TGTGCCAGCAGAACCTTGACAGCTACCTATAATTCACCCCTCCACTTT. Translating it yields CASRTLTATYNSPLHF.